The clone carrying this T cell receptor beta chain turned up a few times. Its matching antigen is unknown. The data originate from a study of post-analysis software for immune sequencing data. Study background: As for disease course, relapsing-remitting, secondary progressive and progressive-relapsing multiple sclerosis were all included. The study's findings and limits: TRBV5-6, TRBV5-1 and TRBV20-1 were among roughly five TRBV segments more frequent in patients than controls. The F measure placed samples prepared in the same batch into strongly shared clusters. Normalized Chao1 diversity was significantly lower in multiple sclerosis patients than in controls.

Every TCR beta cDNA library bore unique molecular identifiers. TCRdb passed the PCR reads through MiXCR, listing each CDR3 protein once. The data show approximately 440,000 distinct CDR3 sequences, around 40% seen once. The CDR3 length is 15 residues. CDR1 is MNHEY and CDR2 is SVGEGT in the germline V gene. After removal of 6 bases from V and 0 bases from J, the junction contained 3 bases not matched to a gene. This clonotype was sampled from a girl between 10 and 17 years old with multiple sclerosis. This chain connects TRBV6-2 or TRBV6-3 to TRBJ2-7; 12 bases align to TRBD2. Sequencing was carried out using blood. CDR3 sequence (DNA): TGTGCCAGCAGGCTGACTAGCGGGAGCTCCTACGAGCAGTACTTC. Its translation is CASRLTSGSSYEQYF.